This T cell receptor (beta chain) was observed in a study of T-cell memory formation after mild COVID-19. Comment on this clonotype: Its antigen remains unidentified.

TCRdb analysed the 5' RACE reads with MiXCR anew, one entry per CDR3 protein. The table lists over 400,000 distinct CDR3 sequences, under 25% of them singletons. Study-level points and caveats: Of the contracting clones, CD4+ ones lay mainly in CM and EM, and CD8+ ones in EMRA. Pre-infection memory held some responding clones, suggesting pre-existing cross-reactive T cells responded.

The sequencing sample was made of PBMCs or a T cell subset sorted from them (not recorded which). This TCR derives from an adult woman who had mild COVID-19 (a few samples of this study predate the infection). Cell type and time point are not known.

As DNA, the CDR3 is TGCGCCAGCAGCTCAGGAACCGGGACGTATGGAAACACCATATATTTT. Translated: CASSSGTGTYGNTIYF. The chain combines TRBV5-1 with TRBJ1-3, with a tentative D call TRBD1 (5 bases). The V and J ends lost 3 bases and 3 bases respectively, with 16 bases between them. The CDR3 extends over 16 amino acids. Germline V lookup: CDR1 SGHRS, CDR2 YFSETQ.